This note documents a single T cell receptor beta chain sequence. What it binds is unknown. The entry originates in a study of cytomegalovirus exposure and HLA in healthy donors. Findings of the study overall: Roughly even sequencing depth across donors was the assumption behind the presence/absence analyses. Most CMV-associated TCR beta chains were later found to appear HLA-restricted.

In the PCR, 60 Vbeta and 13 Jbeta primers were used. Sequenced by immunoSEQ multiplex PCR; TCRdb stores in-frame clones only, minus some. The table lists some 98,000 clones, approximately 80% of them singletons, with approximately 7.7% in the top ten. The germline V and J ends were trimmed by 0 bases and 1 base, with 13 bases remaining between them. Germline V CDR1 and CDR2: GTSNPN, SVGIG (reference sequence). The CDR3 extends over 16 amino acids. This chain links TRBV30 with TRBJ2-1, with D tentatively TRBD1 (6 bases). The sample consisted of PBMCs. This clonotype originated in a female donor in good health and CMV-seronegative. The DNA of the CDR3 is TGTGCCTGGAGTGTATGGGGGACACCGTCCTACAATGAGCAGTTCTTC. Protein: CAWSVWGTPSYNEQFF.